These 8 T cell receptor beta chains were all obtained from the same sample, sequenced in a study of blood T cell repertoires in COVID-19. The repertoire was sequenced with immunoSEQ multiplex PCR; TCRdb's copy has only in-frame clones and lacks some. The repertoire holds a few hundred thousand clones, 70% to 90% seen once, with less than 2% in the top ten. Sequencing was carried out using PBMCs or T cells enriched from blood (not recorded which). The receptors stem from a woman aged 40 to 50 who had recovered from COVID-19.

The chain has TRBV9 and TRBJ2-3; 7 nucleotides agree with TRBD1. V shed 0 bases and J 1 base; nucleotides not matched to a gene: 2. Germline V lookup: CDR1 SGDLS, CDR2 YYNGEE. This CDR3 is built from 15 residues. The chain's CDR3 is CASSVDGTGTDTQYF. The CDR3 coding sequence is TGTGCCAGCAGCGTAGATGGGACAGGCACAGATACGCAGTATTTT.

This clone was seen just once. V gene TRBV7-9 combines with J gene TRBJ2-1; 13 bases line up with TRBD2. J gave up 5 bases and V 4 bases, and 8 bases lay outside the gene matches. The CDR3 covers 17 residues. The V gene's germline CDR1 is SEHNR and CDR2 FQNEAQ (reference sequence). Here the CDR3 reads CASSSLTGTSGNNEQFF. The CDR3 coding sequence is TGTGCCAGCAGCTCCTTGACCGGGACTAGCGGGAACAATGAGCAGTTCTTC.

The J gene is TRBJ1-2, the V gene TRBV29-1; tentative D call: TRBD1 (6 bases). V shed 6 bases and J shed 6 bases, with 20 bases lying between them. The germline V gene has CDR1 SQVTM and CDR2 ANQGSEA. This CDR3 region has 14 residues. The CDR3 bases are TGCAGCGTAAAACCAGAGGGACAAGGACATGGCTACACCTTC. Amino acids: CSVKPEGQGHGYTF.

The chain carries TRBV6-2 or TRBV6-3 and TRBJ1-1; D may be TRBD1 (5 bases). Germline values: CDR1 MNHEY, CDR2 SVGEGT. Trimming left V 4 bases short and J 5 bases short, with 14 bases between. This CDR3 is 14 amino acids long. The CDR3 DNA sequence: TGTGCCAGCAGTTCTGCAGGGAGGAGAACTGAAGCTTTCTTT. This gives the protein CASSSAGRRTEAFF.

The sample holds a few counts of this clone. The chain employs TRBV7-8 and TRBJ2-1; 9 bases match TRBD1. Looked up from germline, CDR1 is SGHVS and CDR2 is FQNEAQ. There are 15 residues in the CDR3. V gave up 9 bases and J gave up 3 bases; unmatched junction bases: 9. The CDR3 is CASRRDRANYNEQFF. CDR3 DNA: TGTGCCAGTAGACGGGACAGGGCAAACTACAATGAGCAGTTCTTC.

The CDR3 nucleotides read TGTGCCAGCAGCCTTACGAGCGGAACCTACAATGAGCAGTTCTTC. This translates into CASSLTSGTYNEQFF. The V gene is TRBV3-1 (or the pseudogene TRBV3-2), the J gene TRBJ2-1; tentative D call: TRBD2 (5 bases). The CDR3 contains 15 residues. V was clipped by 4 bases and J by 2 bases, with 12 bases between them. Germline V CDR1 and CDR2: LGHDT, YNNKEL (reference sequence).

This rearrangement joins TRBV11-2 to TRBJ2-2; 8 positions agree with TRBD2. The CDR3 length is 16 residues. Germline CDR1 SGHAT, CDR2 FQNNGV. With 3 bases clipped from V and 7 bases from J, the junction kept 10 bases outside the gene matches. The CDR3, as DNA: TGTGCCAGCAGCTTCAGTCTAGCGGGTGAGTGCGGGGAGCTGTTTTTT. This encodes CASSFSLAGECGELFF.

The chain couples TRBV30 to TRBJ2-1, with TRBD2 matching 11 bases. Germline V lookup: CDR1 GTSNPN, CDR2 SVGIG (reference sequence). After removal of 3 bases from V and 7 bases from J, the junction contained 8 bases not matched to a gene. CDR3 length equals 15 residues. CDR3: CAWSLLAGETNEQFF. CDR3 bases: TGTGCCTGGAGCTTACTAGCGGGAGAAACAAATGAGCAGTTCTTC.